The source of this TCR beta chain is a study of identical twins. The J segment lost 4 bases and the V segment lost 4 bases, leaving 9 bases of the junction unmatched. The CDR3 is made up of 16 amino acids. This clonotype showed up just a few times. TCRdb redid the calling of the 5' RACE reads with MiXCR, one entry per CDR3 protein. The sample yields more than 1.5 million distinct CDR3 sequences, roughly a third seen once. The sequence came from a newborn girl in good health. V is TRBV12-3 or TRBV12-4 and J is TRBJ2-1, with TRBD2 matching 8 bases. The sequencing sample was made of cord blood. The CDR3 region is CASSSPGLVSYNEQFF. CDR3 DNA: TGTGCCAGCAGTTCACCGGGACTAGTTTCGTACAATGAGCAGTTCTTC.